This is a list of T cell receptor beta chains from one sample in a study of T-cell reconstitution after alpha-beta-depleted transplantation in children. TCRdb used MiXCR to reprocess the PCR reads, holding one entry per CDR3 protein. The sample yields more than 550,000 distinct CDR3 sequences, 10% to 13% seen once. Material: PBMCs from the stem cell graft donor, obtained from the stem cell graft. Receptors originate from a human donor who donated a stem cell graft to a child with acute myeloid leukemia. Both conserved end residues are part of each CDR3. A D gene is named only where the DNA matches it firmly. Part of the rows lack a size; the others show once, few, many or a class for expanded clones.

TRBJ2-7	many	NA	TRBV5-1	CASSPSDGDPYEQYF	TGCGCCAGCAGCCCTTCGGACGGAGACCCCTACGAGCAGTACTTC
TRBJ2-3	many	TRBD2	TRBV5-1	CASSAPLAGERYTQYF	TGCGCCAGCAGCGCCCCCTTAGCGGGAGAGAGGTATACGCAGTATTTT
TRBJ2-7	NA	NA	TRBV29-1	CPVSLSNYEQYF	TGCCCCGTTTCCCTGAGCAACTACGAGCAGTACTTC
TRBJ2-5	NA	NA	TRBV12-3/TRBV12-4	CASREGQMMETQYF	TGTGCCAGCAGGGAGGGACAGATGATGGAGACCCAGTACTTC
TRBJ2-1	few	NA	TRBV20-1	CSAGHLSYNEQFF	TGCAGTGCTGGCCACCTCTCCTACAATGAGCAGTTCTTC
TRBJ2-1	few	TRBD2	TRBV11-1	CATTVGTSGNNEQFF	TGTGCCACCACAGTGGGGACTAGCGGAAACAATGAGCAGTTCTTC
TRBJ2-5	few	TRBD2	TRBV29-1	CSGGTSGFQETQYF	TGCAGCGGTGGGACTAGCGGATTTCAAGAGACCCAGTACTTC
TRBJ2-5	NA	NA	TRBV18	CASSPVEETQYF	TGTGCCAGCTCACCAGTAGAGGAGACCCAGTACTTC
TRBJ2-7	few	TRBD2	TRBV20-1	CSAADVAGVYEQYF	TGCAGTGCTGCAGACGTAGCGGGAGTCTACGAGCAGTACTTC
TRBJ2-2	few	NA	TRBV6-1	CASSSQHRELFF	TGTGCCAGCAGTAGTCAGCACCGGGAGCTGTTTTTT
TRBJ1-2	few	NA	TRBV5-5	CASSLAGGGVPYGYTF	TGTGCCAGCAGCTTGGCGGGTGGCGGGGTGCCCTATGGCTACACCTTC
TRBJ2-7	many	NA	TRBV20-1	CSARDLAQAYEQYF	TGCAGTGCTAGAGATCTTGCACAGGCCTACGAGCAGTACTTC
TRBJ2-7	NA	TRBD1	TRBV7-6	CASSSPIRGGRAYEQYF	TGTGCCAGCAGTTCTCCCATCAGAGGGGGCAGGGCCTACGAGCAGTACTTC
TRBJ1-6	NA	NA	TRBV20-1	CSARNRVDSPLHF	TGCAGTGCTAGAAACAGGGTGGATTCACCCCTCCACTTT
TRBJ2-1	many	TRBD2	TRBV12-3/TRBV12-4	CASSSRLAGLSYNEQFF	TGTGCCAGCAGTAGCCGACTAGCGGGCCTCTCCTACAATGAGCAGTTCTTC
TRBJ1-1	few	NA	TRBV29-1	CSSPEAFF	TGCAGCTCACCTGAAGCTTTCTTT
TRBJ2-1	many	NA	TRBV24-1	CATSDSTLSFNEQFF	TGTGCCACCAGTGATAGTACTTTATCCTTTAATGAGCAGTTCTTC
TRBJ2-7	NA	NA	TRBV6-2/TRBV6-3	CASSYRSAGLSYEQYF	TGTGCCAGCAGTTATAGGTCGGCGGGACTCTCCTACGAGCAGTACTTC
TRBJ2-7	NA	TRBD2	TRBV20-1	CSAGTSGRGNEQYF	TGCAGTGCTGGGACTAGCGGGAGAGGGAACGAGCAGTACTTC
TRBJ1-1	many	NA	TRBV5-1	CASSLGAVNTEAFF	TGCGCCAGCAGCTTGGGGGCAGTGAACACTGAAGCTTTCTTT
TRBJ1-1	few	TRBD1	TRBV5-1	CASSVQGRNTEAFF	TGCGCCAGCAGCGTACAGGGGAGGAACACTGAAGCTTTCTTT
TRBJ2-3	NA	NA	TRBV9	CASSVVVGADTQYF	TGTGCCAGCAGCGTAGTTGTAGGGGCAGATACGCAGTATTTT
TRBJ2-1	NA	NA	TRBV30	CAWSSGTSQPVNEQFF	TGTGCCTGGAGTTCCGGGACTTCCCAACCGGTCAATGAGCAGTTCTTC
TRBJ2-3	many	TRBD2	TRBV9	CASSAPASGYSDTQYF	TGTGCCAGCAGCGCTCCGGCTAGCGGGTATTCAGATACGCAGTATTTT
TRBJ2-5	few	NA	TRBV6-1	CASSVTGDVTQYF	TGTGCCAGCTCAGTGACCGGTGACGTGACCCAGTACTTC
TRBJ2-5	few	TRBD2	TRBV5-1	CASSFSGTDKETQYF	TGCGCCAGCAGCTTTAGCGGGACCGACAAAGAGACCCAGTACTTC
TRBJ2-6	many	TRBD1	TRBV30	CAWSVPGGAGANVLTF	TGTGCCTGGAGTGTTCCAGGGGGCGCTGGGGCCAACGTCCTGACTTTC
TRBJ2-1	many	TRBD2	TRBV6-1	CASTFSGPDYNEQFF	TGTGCCAGCACCTTTAGCGGGCCTGATTACAATGAGCAGTTCTTC
TRBJ2-5	NA	NA	TRBV20-1	CSARDLRAGRETQYF	TGCAGTGCTAGAGATCTTCGGGCAGGGCGAGAGACCCAGTACTTC
TRBJ2-3	many	TRBD2	TRBV10-3	CAISERGADTQYF	TGTGCCATCAGTGAACGGGGGGCAGATACGCAGTATTTT
TRBJ1-5	few	NA	TRBV20-1	CSALDPLSNQPQHF	TGCAGTGCCCTAGACCCCCTTAGCAATCAGCCCCAGCATTTT
TRBJ2-3	NA	NA	TRBV7-2	CASSPLLMDTQYF	TGTGCCAGCAGCCCCTTACTTATGGATACGCAGTATTTT
TRBJ1-1	NA	TRBD1	TRBV4-1	CASSQATGGVRTEAFF	TGCGCCAGCAGCCAAGCTACAGGGGGGGTTCGGACTGAAGCTTTCTTT
TRBJ1-2	few	TRBD1	TRBV9	CASSLPGTVDGYTF	TGTGCCAGCAGCCTTCCCGGGACAGTGGACGGCTACACCTTC
TRBJ2-1	NA	TRBD2	TRBV28	CASSFFSGSTDEQFF	TGTGCCAGCAGTTTTTTTAGCGGGAGTACAGATGAGCAGTTCTTC
TRBJ2-7	few	TRBD2	TRBV3-1	CASSQRVLAGSYEQYF	TGTGCCAGCAGCCAGAGGGTACTAGCGGGCTCCTACGAGCAGTACTTC
TRBJ2-1	few	NA	TRBV7-9	CASSSVVGDEQFF	TGTGCCAGCAGCTCCGTGGTCGGGGATGAGCAGTTCTTC
TRBJ2-1	few	NA	TRBV6-1	CASRSISASSYNEQFF	TGTGCCAGCAGGAGCATTAGCGCCAGCTCCTACAATGAGCAGTTCTTC
TRBJ2-2	NA	TRBD2	TRBV27	CASSGLAAMNTGELFF	TGTGCCAGCAGCGGACTAGCGGCTATGAACACCGGGGAGCTGTTTTTT
TRBJ2-3	NA	TRBD2	TRBV5-6	CASSLGLAGGPPYF	TGTGCCAGCAGCTTGGGACTAGCGGGAGGGCCACCGTATTTT
TRBJ2-3	many	TRBD1	TRBV20-1	CSASPGQITDTQYF	TGCAGTGCTTCCCCGGGACAGATCACAGATACGCAGTATTTT
TRBJ2-1	many	NA	TRBV9	CASSVRAASEDEQFF	TGTGCCAGCAGCGTACGAGCGGCTAGCGAGGATGAGCAGTTCTTC
TRBJ2-2	few	TRBD1	TRBV7-9	CASSKGQDHTGELFF	TGTGCCAGCAGCAAAGGACAGGATCACACCGGGGAGCTGTTTTTT
TRBJ2-7	many	TRBD1	TRBV12-3/TRBV12-4	CASSFRDSTYEQYF	TGTGCCAGCAGTTTTAGGGACAGTACCTACGAGCAGTACTTC
TRBJ2-1	many	TRBD2	TRBV20-1	CSASLSGSSYNEQFF	TGCAGTGCTAGTCTCAGCGGGAGTTCCTACAATGAGCAGTTCTTC
TRBJ1-6	NA	NA	TRBV6-4	CASSEHVQGSPLHF	TGTGCCAGCAGTGAACACGTACAGGGATCGCCCCTCCACTTT